This T cell receptor (beta chain) derives from a study of blood T cell repertoires in COVID-19. Libraries were prepared by immunoSEQ multiplex PCR; TCRdb keeps only in-frame clonotypes and omits some of them. The sample lists some 220,000 clones, more than 70% occurring once. The CDR3 has 15 residues. The germline CDR1 and CDR2 sequences are LNHDA and SQIVND (reference sequence). The ends were cut back, 5 bases at V and 4 bases at J, with 17 bases in the middle. A few counts support this clone. The specimen was peripheral blood. The sequence was collected from a human donor in a cohort sampled during active COVID-19. The chain employs TRBV19 and TRBJ1-1; no reliable D call. CDR3 amino acids: CASSPRPREGTEAFF. The CDR3 DNA sequence: TGTGCCAGTAGTCCGCGACCCCGGGAGGGCACTGAAGCTTTCTTT.